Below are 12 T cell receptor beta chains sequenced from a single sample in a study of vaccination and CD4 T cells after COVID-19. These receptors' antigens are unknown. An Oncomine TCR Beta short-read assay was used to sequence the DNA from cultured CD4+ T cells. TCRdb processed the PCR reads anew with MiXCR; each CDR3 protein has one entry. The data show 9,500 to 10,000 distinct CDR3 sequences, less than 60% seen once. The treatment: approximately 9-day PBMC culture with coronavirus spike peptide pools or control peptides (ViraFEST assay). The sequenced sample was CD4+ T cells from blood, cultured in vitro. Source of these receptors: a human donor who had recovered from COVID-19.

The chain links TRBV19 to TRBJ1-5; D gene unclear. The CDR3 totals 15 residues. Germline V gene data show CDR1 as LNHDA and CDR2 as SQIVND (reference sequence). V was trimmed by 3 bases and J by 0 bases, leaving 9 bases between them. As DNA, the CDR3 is TGTGCCAGTAGTATTCTGGTGGATAGCAATCAGCCCCAGCATTTT. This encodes CASSILVDSNQPQHF.

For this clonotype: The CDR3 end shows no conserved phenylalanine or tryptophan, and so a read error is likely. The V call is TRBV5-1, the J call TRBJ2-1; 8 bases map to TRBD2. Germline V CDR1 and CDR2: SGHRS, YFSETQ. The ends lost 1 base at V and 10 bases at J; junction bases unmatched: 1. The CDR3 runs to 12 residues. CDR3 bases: TGCGCCAGCAGCTTGTTAGCGGGGGAGCAGTTCCTC. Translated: CASSLLAGEQFL.

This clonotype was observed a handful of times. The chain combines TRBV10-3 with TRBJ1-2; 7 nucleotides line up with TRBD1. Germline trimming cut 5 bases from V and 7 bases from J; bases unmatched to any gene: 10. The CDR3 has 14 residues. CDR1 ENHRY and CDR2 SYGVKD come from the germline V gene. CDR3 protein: CAISHPGQKGGYTF. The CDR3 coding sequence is TGTGCCATCAGTCACCCGGGACAGAAAGGTGGCTACACCTTC.

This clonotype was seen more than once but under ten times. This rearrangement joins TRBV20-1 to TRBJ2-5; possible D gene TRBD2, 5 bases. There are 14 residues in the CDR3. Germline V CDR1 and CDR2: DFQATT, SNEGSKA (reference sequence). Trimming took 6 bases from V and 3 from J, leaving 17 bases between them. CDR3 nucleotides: TGCAGTGCCCCCGATAGTCGGGGAGAAGAGACCCAGTACTTC. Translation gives CSAPDSRGEETQYF.

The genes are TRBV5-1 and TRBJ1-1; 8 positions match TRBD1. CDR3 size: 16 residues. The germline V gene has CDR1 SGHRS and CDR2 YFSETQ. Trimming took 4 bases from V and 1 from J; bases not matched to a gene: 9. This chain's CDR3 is CASSPRVQGANTEAFF. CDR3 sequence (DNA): TGCGCCAGCAGCCCACGAGTTCAGGGGGCGAACACTGAAGCTTTCTTT.

The CDR3 bases are TGCGCCAGCACGGGGACAGGGTACAATGAGCAGTTCTTC. Encoded protein: CASTGTGYNEQFF. The rearrangement links TRBV5-1 to TRBJ2-1; 9 bases agree with TRBD1. Germline V gene data show CDR1 as SGHRS and CDR2 as YFSETQ. V gave up 6 bases and J gave up 4 bases; unmatched junction bases: 2. The CDR3 is 13 residues long.

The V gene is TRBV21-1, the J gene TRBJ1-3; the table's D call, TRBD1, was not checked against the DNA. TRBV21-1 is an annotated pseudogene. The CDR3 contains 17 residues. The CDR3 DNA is TGTGCCAGCAGCAAAGCGCTTTTGGACAGGGCTGGAAACACCATATATTTT. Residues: CASSKALLDRAGNTIYF.

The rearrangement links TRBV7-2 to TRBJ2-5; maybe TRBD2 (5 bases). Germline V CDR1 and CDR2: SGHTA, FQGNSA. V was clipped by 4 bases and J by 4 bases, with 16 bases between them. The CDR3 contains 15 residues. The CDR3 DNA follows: TGTGCCAGCAGCTGGGTAGCGCAGCTCAGAGAGACCCAGTACTTC. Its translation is CASSWVAQLRETQYF.

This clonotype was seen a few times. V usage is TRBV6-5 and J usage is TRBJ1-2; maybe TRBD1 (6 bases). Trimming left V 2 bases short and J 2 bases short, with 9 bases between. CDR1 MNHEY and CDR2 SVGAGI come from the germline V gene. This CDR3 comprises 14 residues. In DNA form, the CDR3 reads TGTGCCAGCAGTTACGACAGGACGAACTATGGCTACACCTTC. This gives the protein CASSYDRTNYGYTF.

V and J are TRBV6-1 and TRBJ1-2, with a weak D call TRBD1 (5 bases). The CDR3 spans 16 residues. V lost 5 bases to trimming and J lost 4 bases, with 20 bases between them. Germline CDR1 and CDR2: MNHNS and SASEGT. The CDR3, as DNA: TGTGCCAGCAGTCCCCGGGGAAGGGGCAGAGTCTATGGCTACACCTTC. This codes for CASSPRGRGRVYGYTF.

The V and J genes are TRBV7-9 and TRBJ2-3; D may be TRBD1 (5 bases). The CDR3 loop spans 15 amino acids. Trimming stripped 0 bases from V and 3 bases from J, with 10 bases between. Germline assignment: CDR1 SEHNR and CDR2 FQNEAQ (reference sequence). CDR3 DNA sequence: TGTGCCAGCAGCTTAGCAGGGGCGCAGACAGATACGCAGTATTTT. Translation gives CASSLAGAQTDTQYF.

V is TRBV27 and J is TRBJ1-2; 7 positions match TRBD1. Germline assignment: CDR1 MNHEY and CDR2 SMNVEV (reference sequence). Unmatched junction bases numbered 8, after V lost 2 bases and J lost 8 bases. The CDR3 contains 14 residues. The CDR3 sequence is CASSLARGSGGYTF. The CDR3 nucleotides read TGTGCCAGCAGTTTAGCCAGGGGGTCTGGCGGCTACACCTTC.